These T cell receptor beta chains were read from a single sample in a study of control samples from healthy donors and cancer patients. TCRdb's copy holds only in-frame clones and misses some; the assay was immunoSEQ multiplex PCR. The top ten clones hold 1.6% of a sample with fewer than 65,000 clones, 89% of them seen once. Sequenced material: PBMCs. These receptors were taken from a man in his forties with colorectal cancer. CDR3s include the opening cysteine and the closing phenylalanine or tryptophan. Fields, in order: CDR3 protein, CDR3 DNA, J gene, clone size, V gene, D gene. D genes are given only for firm matches. For some rows the clone size is stated as once, few or many, or as a class when expanded; others skip it.

CDR3aa: CASRLQTGGSGANVLTF
CDR3nt: TGCGCCAGCAGACTACAGACAGGGGGCTCTGGGGCCAACGTCCTGACTTTC
j_gene: TRBJ2-6
abundance: .
v_gene: TRBV5-1
d_gene: TRBD1

CDR3aa: CASSRDSSGNTIYF
CDR3nt: TGTGCCAGCAGTCGGGACAGCTCTGGAAACACCATATATTTT
j_gene: TRBJ1-3
abundance: .
v_gene: TRBV6-5
d_gene: TRBD1

CDR3aa: CATSNHQRTGVVEQFF
CDR3nt: TGTGCCACCAGTAACCACCAACGGACAGGGGTGGTTGAGCAGTTCTTC
j_gene: TRBJ2-1
abundance: .
v_gene: TRBV24-1
d_gene: TRBD1

CDR3aa: CASSLPYKTYEQYF
CDR3nt: TGCGCCAGCAGTCTCCCCTATAAAACCTACGAGCAGTACTTC
j_gene: TRBJ2-7
abundance: .
v_gene: TRBV10-2
d_gene: .

CDR3aa: CASNLFGGNNNEQFF
CDR3nt: TGTGCCAGTAACCTATTCGGGGGCAATAACAATGAGCAGTTCTTC
j_gene: TRBJ2-1
abundance: .
v_gene: TRBV19
d_gene: .

CDR3aa: CASSSGIYNSPLHF
CDR3nt: TGTGCCAGCAGTTCAGGGATCTATAATTCACCCCTCCACTTT
j_gene: TRBJ1-6
abundance: .
v_gene: TRBV2
d_gene: .

CDR3aa: CASSPPIGELFF
CDR3nt: TGTGCCAGCAGTCCGCCGATCGGGGAGCTGTTTTTT
j_gene: TRBJ2-2
abundance: .
v_gene: TRBV27
d_gene: .

CDR3aa: CASRSFSGTTYNEQFF
CDR3nt: TGTGCCAGTAGATCCTTCTCCGGGACTACTTACAATGAGCAGTTCTTC
j_gene: TRBJ2-1
abundance: .
v_gene: TRBV19
d_gene: TRBD2

CDR3aa: CASSKVVRGEQYF
CDR3nt: TGTGCCAGTAGTAAAGTAGTTCGCGGCGAGCAGTACTTC
j_gene: TRBJ2-7
abundance: .
v_gene: TRBV19
d_gene: .

CDR3aa: CASSLGRAGEEETQYF
CDR3nt: TGCGCCAGCAGCTTGGGGAGAGCGGGAGAAGAGGAGACCCAGTACTTC
j_gene: TRBJ2-5
abundance: once
v_gene: TRBV5-1
d_gene: TRBD2

CDR3aa: CAISGPGQSTDTQYF
CDR3nt: TGTGCCATCAGTGGGCCGGGACAAAGCACAGATACGCAGTATTTT
j_gene: TRBJ2-3
abundance: .
v_gene: TRBV10-3
d_gene: .

CDR3aa: CASRSETEAFF
CDR3nt: TGCGCCAGCAGGTCGGAGACTGAAGCTTTCTTT
j_gene: TRBJ1-1
abundance: .
v_gene: TRBV5-1
d_gene: .

CDR3aa: CASSRDRPSSGNTIYF
CDR3nt: TGTGCCAGCTCACGCGACAGACCGTCCTCTGGAAACACCATATATTTT
j_gene: TRBJ1-3
abundance: .
v_gene: TRBV18
d_gene: .

CDR3aa: CASSIGLGNEQFF
CDR3nt: TGTGCCAGCAGTATTGGCCTGGGGAATGAGCAGTTCTTC
j_gene: TRBJ2-1
abundance: .
v_gene: TRBV4-2
d_gene: .

CDR3aa: CASSLVGVNEQFF
CDR3nt: TGTGCCAGCAGCTTAGTAGGGGTCAATGAGCAGTTCTTC
j_gene: TRBJ2-1
abundance: .
v_gene: TRBV7-2
d_gene: .

CDR3aa: CASSSLGGRMNEQYF
CDR3nt: TGTGCCAGCAGTAGCCTCGGCGGGAGAATGAACGAGCAGTACTTC
j_gene: TRBJ2-7
abundance: .
v_gene: TRBV11-2
d_gene: TRBD2

CDR3aa: CASSPVPRDTTYEQYF
CDR3nt: TGTGCCAGCAGCCCCGTCCCTAGGGACACTACCTACGAGCAGTACTTC
j_gene: TRBJ2-7
abundance: .
v_gene: TRBV7-2
d_gene: .

CDR3aa: CASGLGSHLQETQYF
CDR3nt: TGTGCTAGTGGCCTGGGCAGCCATCTACAAGAGACCCAGTACTTC
j_gene: TRBJ2-5
abundance: .
v_gene: TRBV12-5
d_gene: .

CDR3aa: CASSLVLAATQETQYF
CDR3nt: TGTGCCAGCAGCTTAGTACTAGCGGCAACACAAGAGACCCAGTACTTC
j_gene: TRBJ2-5
abundance: once
v_gene: TRBV7-8
d_gene: TRBD2

CDR3aa: CASRLAVYNEQFF
CDR3nt: TGTGCCAGCAGGCTAGCGGTCTACAATGAGCAGTTCTTC
j_gene: TRBJ2-1
abundance: .
v_gene: TRBV2
d_gene: TRBD2

CDR3aa: CASSVGHATNEKLFF
CDR3nt: TGTGCCAGCAGCGTAGGACACGCAACTAATGAAAAACTGTTTTTT
j_gene: TRBJ1-4
abundance: once
v_gene: TRBV9
d_gene: .

CDR3aa: CASSALYTEAFF
CDR3nt: TGTGCCAGCAGCGCCTTATACACTGAAGCTTTCTTT
j_gene: TRBJ1-1
abundance: .
v_gene: TRBV5-6
d_gene: .

CDR3aa: CASSLEVSTEAFF
CDR3nt: TGTGCCAGCAGCTTAGAGGTGTCCACTGAAGCTTTCTTT
j_gene: TRBJ1-1
abundance: few
v_gene: TRBV7-9
d_gene: .

CDR3aa: CSASWGTREQYF
CDR3nt: TGCAGTGCTAGTTGGGGAACCCGGGAGCAGTACTTC
j_gene: TRBJ2-7
abundance: .
v_gene: TRBV20-1
d_gene: .

CDR3aa: CASSLVGTPYNEQFF
CDR3nt: TGCGCCAGCAGCTTGGTTGGAACCCCTTACAATGAGCAGTTCTTC
j_gene: TRBJ2-1
abundance: .
v_gene: TRBV5-1
d_gene: .

CDR3aa: CASSPPSRKAAFF
CDR3nt: TGTGCCAGCAGTCCCCCTTCCAGAAAGGCCGCTTTCTTT
j_gene: TRBJ1-1
abundance: .
v_gene: TRBV28
d_gene: .

CDR3aa: CASSLEHSYNEQFF
CDR3nt: TGTGCCAGCAGCTTGGAACATAGCTACAATGAGCAGTTCTTC
j_gene: TRBJ2-1
abundance: .
v_gene: TRBV5-5
d_gene: .

CDR3aa: CASSVQGRDQPQHF
CDR3nt: TGTGCCAGCTCAGTACAGGGGAGGGATCAGCCCCAGCATTTT
j_gene: TRBJ1-5
abundance: .
v_gene: TRBV18
d_gene: TRBD1

CDR3aa: CASSSLRQGALEQYF
CDR3nt: TGTGCCAGCAGTTCCCTGCGACAGGGGGCCCTCGAGCAGTACTTC
j_gene: TRBJ2-7
abundance: once
v_gene: TRBV6-5
d_gene: TRBD1

CDR3aa: CASRKLAGSDNEQFF
CDR3nt: TGTGCCAGCAGAAAACTAGCGGGATCGGACAATGAGCAGTTCTTC
j_gene: TRBJ2-1
abundance: .
v_gene: TRBV27
d_gene: TRBD2